This T cell receptor beta chain stems from a study of T cell responses to AZD1222 COVID-19 vaccine. The study's findings and limits: Baseline testing showed seropositivity in only six AZD1222 recipients.

CDR1 is LNHDA, CDR2 SQIVND, per germline (reference sequence). This CDR3 spans 18 amino acids. V lost 3 bases and J lost 3; bases outside the gene matches: 12. A note on this clone: The antigen remains unidentified.

The assay was immunoSEQ multiplex PCR, and TCRdb's table has in-frame clones only and misses some. The sample carries about 150,000 clones, about 90% recorded once. The specimen was peripheral blood, collected 28 days after the second AZD1222 dose. This receptor was obtained from an adult who received the AZD1222 COVID-19 vaccine. The chain has TRBV19 and TRBJ2-4; 9 bases align to TRBD2. In DNA, the CDR3 is TGTGCCAGTAGTATGGCCGGGACTAGCATGCTGGGCAAAAACATTCAGTACTTC. Translated: CASSMAGTSMLGKNIQYF.